A single sample is the source of the 18 T cell receptor beta chains below, sequenced in a study of blood T cell repertoires in COVID-19. Here immunoSEQ multiplex PCR was the method, and the copy in TCRdb shows in-frame clones only, minus some. The sample lists tens of thousands of clones; about 85% were seen once. Sequences were obtained from peripheral blood. The receptors originated from a woman aged 70 to 79 in a cohort sampled during active COVID-19.

The V gene is TRBV3-1 (or the pseudogene TRBV3-2), the J gene TRBJ2-3, with D possibly being TRBD1 (7 bases). V dropped 4 bases and J dropped 2 bases, with 16 bases sitting between them. CDR1 is LGHDT, CDR2 YNNKEL, per germline (reference sequence). The CDR3 is made up of 16 amino acids. The CDR3 nucleotides read TGTGCCAGCAGCCTGTCCCAGGGGGGACCCACAGATACGCAGTATTTT. Protein product: CASSLSQGGPTDTQYF.

The CDR3 region is CASSPPSGGSYNEQFF. The CDR3 region has the DNA TGTGCCAGCTCACCGCCCTCGGGAGGCTCCTACAATGAGCAGTTCTTC. V and J are TRBV18 and TRBJ2-1; the match to TRBD2 covers 7 bases. With V trimmed by 3 bases and J by 0 bases, 5 bases remained unmatched. Germline CDR1 KGHSH, CDR2 LQKENI. The CDR3 consists of 16 residues. The variable domain in full, completed from reference TRBV18 and TRBJ2-1, reads NAGVMQNPRHLVRRRGQEARLRCSPMKGHSHVYWYRQLPEEGLKFMVYLQKENIIDESGMPKERFSAEFPKEGPSILRIQQVVRGDSAAYFCASSPPSGGSYNEQFFGPGTRLTVL.

This rearrangement joins TRBV10-3 to TRBJ2-7; tentative D call: TRBD1 (6 bases). The CDR3 totals 12 residues. V was clipped by 10 bases and J by 3 bases, with 13 bases between them. Germline lookup yields CDR1 ENHRY and CDR2 SYGVKD. CDR3 sequence: CASGQSDYEQYF. The CDR3, as DNA: TGTGCCAGCGGACAGAGTGACTACGAGCAGTACTTC.

The V gene is TRBV3-1 (or the pseudogene TRBV3-2), the J gene TRBJ1-2; D not resolved. Trimming took off 1 base at V and 8 bases at J, with 8 bases between the two ends. This CDR3 spans 12 amino acids. Germline assignment: CDR1 LGHDT and CDR2 YNNKEL (reference sequence). CDR3 residues: CASSQARYGYTF. The CDR3 DNA follows: TGTGCCAGCAGCCAAGCGCGATACGGCTACACCTTC.

J is TRBJ1-1 and V is TRBV28; D remains ambiguous. CDR1 and CDR2 from the germline V gene are MDHEN and SYDVKM. Trimming took 3 bases from V and 0 from J, leaving 8 bases between them. This CDR3 has 14 residues. The chain's CDR3 is CASSFAGLNTEAFF. The CDR3 coding sequence is TGTGCCAGCAGTTTTGCGGGTCTGAACACTGAAGCTTTCTTT. The full variable domain, with the rest looked up from reference TRBV28 and TRBJ1-1, is DVKVTQSSRYLVKRTGEKVFLECVQDMDHENMFWYRQDPGLGLRLIYFSYDVKMKEKGDIPEGYSVSREKKERFSLILESASTNQTSMYLCASSFAGLNTEAFFGQGTRLTVV.

This chain joins TRBV5-1 and TRBJ2-2, with a weak D call TRBD2 (6 bases). Trimming left V 4 bases short and J 2 bases short, with 15 bases between. The germline CDR1 and CDR2 sequences are SGHRS and YFSETQ. This CDR3 is 16 amino acids long. The CDR3 spells CASSRTGTPNTGELFF. CDR3 coding DNA: TGCGCCAGCAGCCGAACCGGGACTCCAAACACCGGGGAGCTGTTTTTT. The complete variable domain, with remaining parts taken from reference TRBV5-1 and TRBJ2-2, reads KAGVTQTPRYLIKTRGQQVTLSCSPISGHRSVSWYQQTPGQGLQFLFEYFSETQRNKGNFPGRFSGRQFSNSRSEMNVSTLELGDSALYLCASSRTGTPNTGELFFGEGSRLTVL.

The chain is built from TRBV6-5 and TRBJ1-2; D not resolved. The germline gives CDR1 MNHEY, CDR2 SVGAGI. The CDR3 contains 12 residues. The V gene lost 6 bases and the J gene lost 4 bases, with 9 bases spanning the gap. CDR3 in amino acids: CASSPRGYGYTF. DNA for the CDR3: TGTGCCAGCAGCCCGAGAGGCTATGGCTACACCTTC.

V is TRBV5-4 and J is TRBJ2-5; possibly TRBD1 for D (5 bases). V was trimmed by 0 bases and J by 2 bases, leaving 11 bases between them. The germline CDR1 and CDR2 sequences are SGHNT and YYREEE (reference sequence). This CDR3 contains 15 residues. In DNA, the CDR3 is TGTGCCAGCAGCTTGGCCGGTAGGGGACAAGAGACCCAGTACTTC. This sequence encodes CASSLAGRGQETQYF.

This chain joins TRBV3-1 (or the pseudogene TRBV3-2) and TRBJ1-5; D uncertain. The V end lost 0 bases, the J end lost 4 bases, and 7 bases lay between the germline ends. The germline CDR1 and CDR2 sequences are LGHDT and YNNKEL (reference sequence). This CDR3 is 14 amino acids long. The CDR3: CASSQDAGNQPQHF. The CDR3 nucleotides are TGTGCCAGCAGCCAAGATGCGGGAAATCAGCCCCAGCATTTT.

This clone was seen once. J is TRBJ2-3 and V is TRBV30, with TRBD2 identical over 7 bases. The V and J ends lost 3 bases and 0 bases, in that order; junction bases with no gene match: 6. The CDR3 is made up of 15 amino acids. In germline, CDR1 is GTSNPN, CDR2 SVGIG (reference sequence). The CDR3: CAWRGLAASTDTQYF. The CDR3 DNA follows: TGTGCCTGGAGAGGTCTAGCGGCGAGCACAGATACGCAGTATTTT.

The rearrangement joins TRBV30 to TRBJ1-5; the match to TRBD1 covers 7 bases. The CDR3 sequence is 16 residues long. The ends lost 2 bases at V and 0 bases at J; junction bases unmatched: 7. Germline assignment: CDR1 GTSNPN and CDR2 SVGIG (reference sequence). The CDR3 loop is CAWSFWDSNSNQPQHF. The CDR3 DNA reads TGTGCCTGGAGTTTCTGGGACAGCAATAGCAATCAGCCCCAGCATTTT.

CDR3 sequence reads: CASSRTSGRGRGNEQFF. CDR3 nucleotides: TGTGCCAGCAGCCGGACTAGCGGGAGGGGTCGGGGCAATGAGCAGTTCTTC. V is TRBV7-2 and J is TRBJ2-1, with TRBD2 matching 15 bases. The CDR3 loop spans 17 amino acids. V was clipped by 5 bases and J by 6 bases; unmatched bases: 8. The germline V gene has CDR1 SGHTA and CDR2 FQGNSA.

A few counts support this clone. The chain joins TRBV28 to TRBJ2-7, with 15 bases fitting TRBD2. Germline lookup yields CDR1 MDHEN and CDR2 SYDVKM. This CDR3 comprises 16 residues. V was pared by 7 bases and J by 3 bases, with 7 bases of the junction left unmatched. CDR3 bases: TGTGCCAGCATCCACTCGGGACTAGCGGGAGGCTACGAGCAGTACTTC. Residues: CASIHSGLAGGYEQYF.

The V call is TRBV27, the J call TRBJ2-7, with 7 nucleotides matching TRBD1. Looked up from germline, CDR1 is MNHEY and CDR2 is SMNVEV (reference sequence). The CDR3 runs to 13 residues. V dropped 6 bases and J dropped 3; count of bases not matched to a gene: 5. This CDR3 reads CASRSTGFYEQYF. The CDR3 region has the DNA TGTGCCAGCAGGTCGACAGGGTTCTACGAGCAGTACTTC.

There are a few counts of this clone. V and J are TRBV29-1 and TRBJ2-2; 8 bases line up with TRBD1. The CDR3 spans 13 residues. From germline, CDR1 is SQVTM and CDR2 ANQGSEA. V shed 7 bases and J 3 bases; nucleotides not matched to a gene: 4. In DNA form, the CDR3 reads TGCAGCGGTGACAGGGGTGACACCGGGGAGCTGTTTTTT. This codes for CSGDRGDTGELFF.

This clone was counted once. The chain joins TRBV10-3 to TRBJ2-5; a possible D gene is TRBD2 (5 bases). Germline CDR1 is ENHRY and CDR2 is SYGVKD. The CDR3 is made up of 13 amino acids. V was shortened by 2 bases and J by 1 base, with 5 bases between the two germline ends. For the CDR3, the DNA is TGTGCCATCAGTGAGCGGGGCCAAGAGACCCAGTACTTC. Encoded protein: CAISERGQETQYF.

This clone was detected only once. This chain joins TRBV2 and TRBJ1-2, with 8 bases matching TRBD1. The CDR3 is 14 amino acids. Per germline, CDR1 SNHLY and CDR2 FYNNEI. J lost 7 bases, V lost 6 bases, and 10 bases had no gene match. The CDR3: CASRDRVFSLGYTF. The DNA for the CDR3 is TGTGCCAGCAGGGACAGGGTTTTTAGTCTTGGCTACACCTTC.

The J gene is TRBJ2-2, the V gene TRBV7-6; D is possibly TRBD1 (5 bases). Germline-derived CDR1 and CDR2 are SGHVS and FNYEAQ. V gave up 0 bases and J gave up 4 bases, with 9 bases separating them. CDR3 length: 15 residues. The CDR3 loop reads CASSLAQAVTGELFF. The CDR3 nucleotides are TGTGCCAGCAGCTTAGCACAGGCGGTCACCGGGGAGCTGTTTTTT.